The 31 T cell receptor beta chains below all came from one sample that was sequenced in a study of blood T cell repertoires in COVID-19. The repertoire was sequenced with immunoSEQ multiplex PCR; TCRdb's copy has only in-frame clones and lacks some. The table shows 55,000 to 75,000 clones, with about 86% occurring only once. The sequenced sample was peripheral blood. All receptors derive from a man in his forties or fifties with acute or convalescent COVID-19.

The rearrangement uses TRBV24-1 and TRBJ2-1; no firm D call. V shed 0 bases and J shed 1 base, with 15 bases lying between them. The germline CDR1 and CDR2 sequences are KGHDR and SFDVKD. CDR3 length equals 18 residues. CDR3 sequence reads: CATSDLPLRAISYNEQFF. In nucleotides, the CDR3 is TGTGCCACCAGTGATTTGCCGCTTCGTGCGATTTCCTACAATGAGCAGTTCTTC.

This clone is termed medium-sized. The J gene is TRBJ1-1, the V gene TRBV12-3 or TRBV12-4, with D perhaps TRBD1 (5 bases). V was cut by 3 bases and J by 8 bases, with 13 bases left in between. CDR3 length equals 13 residues. In nucleotides, the CDR3 is TGTGCCAGCAGTTTGAACGGGGGTACGGAAGCTTTCTTT. Its translation is CASSLNGGTEAFF.

This sequence joins TRBV5-4 and TRBJ1-1; D not resolved. The CDR3 runs to 14 residues. Germline CDR1 is SGHNT and CDR2 is YYREEE (reference sequence). The CDR3 DNA sequence: TGTGCTACTCAAACTTACAGTTTGAACACTGAAGCTTTCTTT. Its protein product is CATQTYSLNTEAFF.

The V and J genes are TRBV7-2 and TRBJ1-6; D unclear. The CDR3 loop spans 18 amino acids. CDR1 is SGHTA and CDR2 is FQGNSA in the germline V gene. V dropped 1 base and J dropped 4 bases, with 17 bases sitting between them. CDR3 protein: CASSLEVGGGPYNSPLHF. In nucleotides, the CDR3 is TGTGCCAGCAGCTTAGAGGTTGGCGGCGGCCCTTATAATTCACCCCTCCACTTT.

The chain carries TRBV7-9 and TRBJ1-2; D is ambiguous. This CDR3 has 13 residues. Trimming removed 2 bases at V and 2 bases at J, with 6 bases between. The V gene's germline CDR1 is SEHNR and CDR2 FQNEAQ (reference sequence). CDR3 nucleotide sequence: TGTGCCAGCAGCTTATCAGAAAACTATGGCTACACCTTC. It codes for CASSLSENYGYTF.

A single count supports this clone. This chain connects TRBV12-5 to TRBJ1-2, with D possibly being TRBD1 (6 bases). This CDR3 region has 16 residues. The V and J ends lost 0 bases and 0 bases respectively, with 11 bases between them. Germline assignment: CDR1 LGHNT and CDR2 FRNRAP. Here the CDR3 DNA reads TGTGCTAGTGGTTTGGTACAGGGCCTTACTAACTATGGCTACACCTTC. Translated, it gives CASGLVQGLTNYGYTF.

The J gene is TRBJ1-6, the V gene TRBV28, with D possibly TRBD1 on 6 matching bases. Trimming removed 7 bases from V and 7 bases from J, with 20 bases in between. Germline assignment: CDR1 MDHEN and CDR2 SYDVKM. CDR3 length equals 16 residues. CDR3: CASTPGGPRGNSPLHF. The CDR3 region has the DNA TGTGCCAGCACCCCCGGGGGGCCCAGGGGCAATTCACCCCTCCACTTT.

The chain is built from TRBV6-1 and TRBJ2-2; TRBD1 matches at 9 bases. The length of the CDR3 is 16 residues. Looked up from germline, CDR1 is MNHNS and CDR2 is SASEGT. V lost 0 bases to trimming and J lost 4 bases; unmatched junction nucleotides: 3. The CDR3 bases are TGTGCCAGCAGTGAAGCGCCGGGACAGGGCACCGGGGAGCTGTTTTTT. Translation gives CASSEAPGQGTGELFF.

The chain combines TRBV18 with TRBJ1-3, with a tentative D call TRBD1 (5 bases). The CDR3 extends over 15 amino acids. The V gene lost 3 bases and the J gene lost 0 bases, with 9 bases spanning the gap. Germline CDR1 reads KGHSH; CDR2 reads LQKENI. For the CDR3, the DNA is TGTGCCAGCTCACCCCGGGGGACCTCTGGAAACACCATATATTTT. Translation gives CASSPRGTSGNTIYF.

V is TRBV7-9 and J is TRBJ2-7; D may be TRBD2 (6 bases). The CDR3 extends over 13 amino acids. V gave up 8 bases and J gave up 0 bases, with 11 bases separating them. Germline CDR1 is SEHNR and CDR2 is FQNEAQ (reference sequence). The CDR3 is CASRAGSSYEQYF. The CDR3 DNA reads TGTGCCAGCCGAGCGGGTTCCTCCTACGAGCAGTACTTC.

This clone was seen a few times. This chain links TRBV10-2 with TRBJ2-7, with 9 bases matching TRBD2. Germline V gene data show CDR1 as WSHSY and CDR2 as SAAADI. V was pared by 2 bases and J by 1 base, with 3 bases of the junction left unmatched. This CDR3 contains 15 residues. CDR3 sequence reads: CASSEATSGSYEQYF. The CDR3 DNA reads as TGCGCCAGCAGTGAGGCGACTAGCGGTTCCTACGAGCAGTACTTC.

The V and J genes are TRBV13 and TRBJ2-2; 8 bases align to TRBD1. The CDR3 has 15 amino acids. V gave up 5 bases and J gave up 4 bases; unmatched junction bases: 6. CDR1 is PRHDT, CDR2 FYEKMQ, per germline (reference sequence). In DNA, the CDR3 is TGTGCCAGCAGCCTCCGGGACAGGCTCACCGGGGAGCTGTTTTTT. Its protein product is CASSLRDRLTGELFF.

V usage is TRBV10-1 and J usage is TRBJ2-1, with 10 bases that match TRBD1. The CDR3 is made up of 15 amino acids. CDR1 and CDR2 from the germline V gene are WNHNN and SYGVQD (reference sequence). Trimming took 4 bases from V and 6 from J; bases not matched to a gene: 6. The CDR3 DNA follows: TGCGCCAGCAGTGGAGGGACAGGGGAATTCAATGAGCAGTTCTTC. As protein: CASSGGTGEFNEQFF.

This sequence joins TRBV5-4 and TRBJ2-1, with 8 bases aligning to TRBD2. Germline CDR1 is SGHNT and CDR2 is YYREEE (reference sequence). J lost 7 bases, V lost 4 bases, and 4 bases had no gene match. This CDR3 has 13 amino acids. In DNA, the CDR3 is TGTGCCAGCAGCCAGCGGGAGAGGAATGAGCAGTTCTTC. This sequence encodes CASSQRERNEQFF.

The gene calls are TRBV5-1 and TRBJ1-2; TRBD1 is a possible D gene (6 bases). Germline V gene lookup returns CDR1 SGHRS and CDR2 YFSETQ. CDR3 length: 15 amino acids. V lost 0 bases and J lost 7, with 16 bases in between. CDR3 sequence: CASSLEVTGVRGYTF. The CDR3 DNA reads TGCGCCAGCAGCTTGGAAGTGACAGGCGTGCGTGGCTACACCTTC.

This chain joins TRBV3-1 (or the pseudogene TRBV3-2) and TRBJ2-5; TRBD2 aligns across 12 bases. Germline V gene sequence: CDR1 LGHDT, CDR2 YNNKEL (reference sequence). The CDR3 is made up of 17 amino acids. Trimming took 3 bases from V and 10 from J; bases not matched to a gene: 15. The CDR3 DNA sequence: TGTGCCAGCAGCCATCGGACTAGCGGGACCCCCCTTTCTAGCCAGTACTTC. It yields the protein CASSHRTSGTPLSSQYF.

The chain recombines TRBV25-1 with TRBJ2-7, with TRBD2 as a possible D gene (6 bases). This CDR3 is built from 14 residues. Germline CDR1 MGHDK, CDR2 SYGVNS. With 3 bases removed from V and 2 bases from J, the gap between germline ends came to 11 bases. The CDR3 sequence is CASSDGGLAYEQYF. In DNA form, the CDR3 reads TGTGCCAGCAGTGATGGAGGGCTCGCCTACGAGCAGTACTTC.

CDR3 sequence (DNA): TGCGCCAGCAGCTGGGCACGGGGGGACCCCGGTATTTACGAGCAGTACTTC. This gives the protein CASSWARGDPGIYEQYF. This chain links TRBV5-1 with TRBJ2-7; TRBD2 aligns across 7 bases. The germline CDR1 and CDR2 sequences are SGHRS and YFSETQ. Trimming removed 3 bases from V and 4 bases from J; junction bases left unmatched: 16. The CDR3 covers 17 residues.

The V call is TRBV29-1, the J call TRBJ2-3; D is possibly TRBD1 (5 bases). CDR1 is SQVTM, CDR2 ANQGSEA, per germline. CDR3 length: 13 amino acids. Trimming cost V 7 bases and J 0 bases, with 11 bases left between them. The CDR3 DNA is TGCAGCGAAACCCCAGGGAGCACAGATACGCAGTATTTT. Its translation is CSETPGSTDTQYF.

This clone was counted only a few times. The V call is TRBV4-2, the J call TRBJ2-3; the match to TRBD2 covers 11 bases. This CDR3 comprises 16 residues. Germline assignment: CDR1 LGHNA and CDR2 YNFKEQ. V dropped 4 bases and J dropped 5; count of bases not matched to a gene: 8. The CDR3 DNA follows: TGTGCCAGCAGCCCCCTTAGCGGGGGGGGAGGAGATACGCAGTATTTT. This sequence encodes CASSPLSGGGGDTQYF.

This clone was observed a handful of times. This rearrangement joins TRBV6-5 to TRBJ2-5; tentatively, D is TRBD2 (5 bases). Germline values: CDR1 MNHEY, CDR2 SVGAGI. There are 14 residues in the CDR3. Trimming took off 5 bases at V and 1 base at J, with 11 bases between the two ends. CDR3 loop: CASSRGEIQETQYF. The DNA of the CDR3 is TGTGCCAGCAGTCGTGGGGAGATCCAAGAGACCCAGTACTTC.

The V gene is TRBV27, the J gene TRBJ1-2; 10 nucleotides agree with TRBD1. Germline V CDR1 and CDR2: MNHEY, SMNVEV (reference sequence). The junction had 4 bases not matched to a gene; V was cut back by 3 bases and J by 6 bases. The CDR3 extends over 14 amino acids. The CDR3 loop is CASSFVGQGNGYTF. In DNA, the CDR3 is TGTGCCAGCAGTTTTGTGGGACAGGGGAATGGCTACACCTTC.

This sequence joins TRBV7-2 and TRBJ2-7; 7 bases line up with TRBD1. The V gene's germline CDR1 is SGHTA and CDR2 FQGNSA. The trim removed 5 bases at V and 2 bases at J, leaving 6 bases unmatched. CDR3 length: 14 residues. CDR3 sequence reads: CASSKADRTYEQYF. CDR3 sequence (DNA): TGTGCCAGCAGCAAAGCGGACAGGACCTACGAGCAGTACTTC.

Here the CDR3 DNA reads TGTGCCAGCAAACCGACATCATCATCACCCCTCCACTTT. It is translated as CASKPTSSSPLHF. The V gene is TRBV6-5, the J gene TRBJ1-6; unclear D gene. Germline assignment: CDR1 MNHEY and CDR2 SVGAGI. The CDR3 loop spans 13 amino acids. Trimming removed 7 bases from V and 10 bases from J, with 14 bases in between.

The chain recombines TRBV2 with TRBJ2-3; 8 bases agree with TRBD1. This CDR3 spans 15 amino acids. With 5 bases clipped from V and 1 base from J, the junction kept 5 bases outside the gene matches. Germline CDR1 SNHLY, CDR2 FYNNEI. The CDR3 nucleotides are TGTGCCAGCAGTCGTTCGGGACAGGGCACAGATACGCAGTATTTT. Residues: CASSRSGQGTDTQYF. Supplemented by reference TRBV2 and TRBJ2-3, the full variable domain reads EPEVTQTPSHQVTQMGQEVILRCVPISNHLYFYWYRQILGQKVEFLVSFYNNEISEKSEIFDDQFSVERPDGSNFTLKIRSTKLEDSAMYFCASSRSGQGTDTQYFGPGTRLTVL.

The chain employs TRBV3-1 (or the pseudogene TRBV3-2) and TRBJ2-3; D uncertain. The CDR3 runs 14 residues. Germline CDR1 is LGHDT and CDR2 is YNNKEL (reference sequence). Trimming shortened V by 1 base and J by 2 bases, and 7 bases separated the two germline ends. CDR3 DNA sequence: TGTGCCAGCAGCCAAGGGCTGATCACAGATACGCAGTATTTT. This encodes CASSQGLITDTQYF.

The CDR3 DNA follows: TGTGCCAGCAGCTTAGATTACACAGGTGCCGAGCAGTACTTC. Its protein is CASSLDYTGAEQYF. This chain joins TRBV11-3 and TRBJ2-7; D might be TRBD1 (5 bases). Germline V gene sequence: CDR1 SGHNT, CDR2 YENEEA. V shed 0 bases and J shed 6 bases, with 12 bases lying between them. This CDR3 region has 14 residues.

The table lists this clone with a few counts. The genes are TRBV9 and TRBJ1-5; TRBD1 is a possible D gene (5 bases). The CDR3 totals 15 residues. Deletions cut 2 bases from V and 3 bases from J, with 12 bases between. CDR1 is SGDLS, CDR2 YYNGEE, per germline. CDR3 coding DNA: TGTGCCAGCAGCGTGAAACAGGAGATCAATCAGCCCCAGCATTTT. Translated, it gives CASSVKQEINQPQHF.

The chain is built from TRBV2 and TRBJ1-2; D not certain. The CDR3 consists of 13 residues. Trimming pared 5 bases from V and 7 bases from J, leaving 14 bases between. Germline V gene lookup returns CDR1 SNHLY and CDR2 FYNNEI. The DNA for the CDR3 is TGTGCCAGCAGTATGGAACCCCCAGGTGGCTACACCTTC. It encodes CASSMEPPGGYTF. Using reference TRBV2 and TRBJ1-2 for the parts outside the CDR3, the full variable domain is EPEVTQTPSHQVTQMGQEVILRCVPISNHLYFYWYRQILGQKVEFLVSFYNNEISEKSEIFDDQFSVERPDGSNFTLKIRSTKLEDSAMYFCASSMEPPGGYTFGSGTRLTVV.

The chain has TRBV25-1 and TRBJ1-5; maybe TRBD1 (5 bases). CDR1 is MGHDK, CDR2 SYGVNS, per germline. Trimming removed 3 bases at V and 4 bases at J, with 19 bases between. The CDR3 is made up of 17 amino acids. For the CDR3, the DNA is TGTGCCAGCAGTGATAGACTGACAGTCCCTGGGAATCAGCCCCAGCATTTT. Amino acid sequence: CASSDRLTVPGNQPQHF.

This chain links TRBV5-1 with TRBJ1-1; weak D call: TRBD1 (5 bases). Germline CDR1 is SGHRS and CDR2 is YFSETQ. Trimming took 5 bases from V and 2 from J, leaving 7 bases between them. The CDR3 totals 12 residues. The CDR3 loop is CASRRGNTEAFF. The DNA for the CDR3 is TGCGCCAGCAGAAGGGGTAACACTGAAGCTTTCTTT. The whole variable domain, remainder taken from reference TRBV5-1 and TRBJ1-1, is KAGVTQTPRYLIKTRGQQVTLSCSPISGHRSVSWYQQTPGQGLQFLFEYFSETQRNKGNFPGRFSGRQFSNSRSEMNVSTLELGDSALYLCASRRGNTEAFFGQGTRLTVV.